Reported below is one TCR beta chain. This sample was taken from a study of blood T cell repertoires in COVID-19. Whole-study context: Acute and convalescent COVID-19 samples came from the United States, Italy and Spain.

Trimming left V 6 bases short and J 0 bases short, with 12 bases between. Germline V gene data show CDR1 as SGHVS and CDR2 as FNYEAQ. The CDR3 is 15 amino acids. Sequencing used immunoSEQ multiplex PCR; TCRdb keeps in-frame clones, though not all of them. Altogether approximately 28,000 clones are present, more than 90% being singletons, with the ten largest covering 7% to 10%. This chain connects TRBV7-6 to TRBJ2-1; D perhaps matches TRBD1 (5 bases). Sequencing was carried out using peripheral blood. The receptor comes from a man between 65 and 85 years old with active or convalescent COVID-19. As DNA, the CDR3 is TGTGCCAGCAGATCAGGGAAAAGCTCCTACAATGAGCAGTTCTTC. Translated, it gives CASRSGKSSYNEQFF.